What follows are 27 T cell receptor beta chains derived from one specimen sequenced in a study of cytomegalovirus exposure and HLA in healthy donors. PCR employed 60 Vbeta and 13 Jbeta primers. Some clones are missing from TCRdb's copy, which holds only in-frame ones; the method was immunoSEQ multiplex PCR. The profile shows 130,000 or so clones, roughly 82% of them singletons. Sample: PBMCs. These receptors came from a young woman in good health and CMV-seronegative.

The chain couples TRBV9 to TRBJ1-2, with D perhaps matching TRBD1 (6 bases). The CDR3 length is 13 residues. Deletions cut 3 bases from V and 1 base from J, with 7 bases between. The germline V gene encodes CDR1 SGDLS and CDR2 YYNGEE. This CDR3 reads CASSADSNYGYTF. DNA of the CDR3: TGTGCCAGCAGCGCGGACAGTAACTATGGCTACACCTTC. Looking up the rest from reference TRBV9 and TRBJ1-2 gives the full variable domain: DSGVTQTPKHLITATGQRVTLRCSPRSGDLSVYWYQQSLDQGLQFLIQYYNGEERAKGNILERFSAQQFPDLHSELNLSSLELGDSALYFCASSADSNYGYTFGSGTRLTVV.

The chain links TRBV6-6 to TRBJ1-2; 8 nucleotides agree with TRBD1. The CDR3 is 15 amino acids. The germline V gene encodes CDR1 MNHNY and CDR2 SVGAGI (reference sequence). With 6 bases clipped from V and 6 bases from J, the junction kept 12 bases outside the gene matches. DNA of the CDR3: TGTGCCAGCAGCAGGACAGGGTCTAGGGTGGATGGCTACACCTTC. This encodes CASSRTGSRVDGYTF.

J is TRBJ2-1 and V is TRBV6-5; 13 bases fit TRBD2. Losses at the gene ends were 6 bases for V and 9 bases for J; bases not matched to a gene: 5. Per germline, CDR1 MNHEY and CDR2 SVGAGI. The CDR3 has 14 residues. The CDR3: CASSGLAGVVEQFF. CDR3 bases: TGTGCCAGCAGCGGACTAGCGGGAGTCGTTGAGCAGTTCTTC.

V usage is TRBV2 and J usage is TRBJ1-4; 9 positions match TRBD1. In germline, CDR1 is SNHLY, CDR2 FYNNEI. The CDR3 contains 16 residues. Trimming at V came to 8 bases and at J to 2 bases, leaving 9 bases not matched to a gene. CDR3 residues: CASRDREVWTNEKLFF. The CDR3 DNA reads as TGTGCCAGCCGGGACAGGGAAGTCTGGACTAATGAAAAACTGTTTTTT.

V and J are TRBV10-3 and TRBJ2-7; D perhaps matches TRBD1 (6 bases). In germline, CDR1 is ENHRY, CDR2 SYGVKD. V was cut by 4 bases and J by 7 bases, with 17 bases left in between. This CDR3 region has 14 residues. CDR3 sequence reads: CAISVRDTMGEQYF. The CDR3 DNA reads TGTGCCATCAGTGTCCGGGACACTATGGGGGAGCAGTACTTC.

V and J are TRBV19 and TRBJ2-7; TRBD1 agrees at 9 bases. The CDR3 extends over 14 amino acids. V dropped 5 bases and J dropped 3; count of bases not matched to a gene: 5. Germline V gene lookup returns CDR1 LNHDA and CDR2 SQIVND (reference sequence). CDR3 coding DNA: TGTGCCAGTAGTGCCGGGACAGGGATCTACGAGCAGTACTTC. Its protein product is CASSAGTGIYEQYF.

Notes on this clone: Mismatch with germline at one junction end may stem from a read error. The chain joins TRBV27 to TRBJ2-4, with 8 nucleotides matching TRBD1. Germline-derived CDR1 and CDR2 are MNHEY and SMNVEV (reference sequence). CDR3 size: 15 residues. CDR3 amino acids: CASSDGQGNKNSQYF. For the CDR3, the DNA is TGTGCCAGCAGTGACGGACAGGGAAACAAAAACAGTCAGTACTTC.

The CDR3: CASSLREPGNTIYF. The CDR3 DNA follows: TGCGCCAGCAGCCTACGAGAACCTGGAAACACCATATATTTT. The V and J genes are TRBV10-2 and TRBJ1-3, with D unresolved. This CDR3 is built from 14 residues. The V end was cut by 6 bases, the J end by 2 bases, with 11 bases between. Germline CDR1 is WSHSY and CDR2 is SAAADI.

V and J are TRBV7-2 and TRBJ2-7; D may be TRBD2 (5 bases). The germline V gene has CDR1 SGHTA and CDR2 FQGNSA. The CDR3 totals 14 residues. Trimming stripped 5 bases from V and 5 bases from J, with 16 bases between. The CDR3 protein is CASSEYIQTNEQYF. The CDR3 bases are TGTGCCAGCAGCGAATACATTCAGACTAACGAGCAGTACTTC.

The rearrangement links TRBV21-1 to TRBJ1-5. TRBV21-1 is reported as a pseudogene. This CDR3 is built from 11 residues. The CDR3 DNA reads as TGTGCCAGCAGCTATTATCAGCCCCAGCATTTT. Protein sequence: CASSYYQPQHF.

This chain uses TRBV10-3 with TRBJ1-3; 9 nucleotides line up with TRBD1. CDR3 length: 12 amino acids. CDR1 is ENHRY and CDR2 is SYGVKD in the germline V gene. The CDR3 spells CAAGTGGNTIYF. The CDR3 DNA reads TGTGCAGCAGGGACAGGGGGAAACACCATATATTTT.

V is TRBV27 and J is TRBJ2-3; D gene ambiguous. Trimming took 3 bases from V and 2 from J, leaving 18 bases between them. CDR3 length equals 17 residues. CDR1 is MNHEY, CDR2 SMNVEV, per germline (reference sequence). This chain's CDR3 is CASSLDRGEHFTDTQYF. In nucleotides, the CDR3 is TGTGCCAGCAGTTTGGATAGAGGAGAACACTTCACAGATACGCAGTATTTT.

This clone has only one observation. The chain has TRBV11-2 and TRBJ1-4; the match to TRBD1 covers 9 bases. The CDR3 is 14 residues long. Germline CDR1 SGHAT, CDR2 FQNNGV. The J segment lost 8 bases and the V segment lost 5 bases, leaving 6 bases of the junction unmatched. In DNA, the CDR3 is TGTGCCAGCAGCCCAGGACAGGGGAACGAAAAACTGTTTTTT. Its protein product is CASSPGQGNEKLFF.

This clone has just one count. V and J are TRBV9 and TRBJ1-3, with D perhaps matching TRBD1 (5 bases). This CDR3 is 15 amino acids long. V was shortened by 0 bases and J by 7 bases, with 14 bases between the two germline ends. CDR1 and CDR2 from the germline V gene are SGDLS and YYNGEE. The CDR3, as DNA: TGTGCCAGCAGCGTAGGCGGGGGGGGTTCCAACACCATATATTTT. Its translation is CASSVGGGGSNTIYF.

The chain couples TRBV7-8 to TRBJ2-7; 9 nucleotides agree with TRBD1. The V gene end was trimmed by 3 bases and the J gene end by 6 bases; junction bases not matched to a gene: 9. The CDR3 is made up of 15 amino acids. Germline V gene data show CDR1 as SGHVS and CDR2 as FQNEAQ. CDR3 in DNA: TGTGCCAGCAGCTTGGGGAGGACAGGGGCCGGCGAGCAGTACTTC. This codes for CASSLGRTGAGEQYF.

CDR3 coding DNA: TGTGCCAGCCCTAGGCTAGCGGGAGACACCGGGGAGCTGTTTTTT. Its protein is CASPRLAGDTGELFF. This chain links TRBV14 with TRBJ2-2, with TRBD2 matching 10 bases. Trimming at V came to 8 bases and at J to 3 bases, leaving 6 bases not matched to a gene. This CDR3 contains 15 residues. Germline assignment: CDR1 SGHDN and CDR2 FVKESK. Based on the CDR3 plus reference TRBV14 and TRBJ2-2, the full variable domain is EAGVTQFPSHSVIEKGQTVTLRCDPISGHDNLYWYRRVMGKEIKFLLHFVKESKQDESGMPNNRFLAERTGGTYSTLKVQPAELEDSGVYFCASPRLAGDTGELFFGEGSRLTVL.

The chain employs TRBV15 and TRBJ1-1; possible D gene TRBD1, 5 bases. CDR1 is LNHNV and CDR2 is YYDKDF in the germline V gene (reference sequence). The V and J ends lost 0 bases and 4 bases respectively, with 9 bases between them. CDR3 length: 14 amino acids. CDR3 residues: CATSRDLGGTEAFF. CDR3 sequence (DNA): TGTGCCACCAGCAGAGATCTGGGGGGCACTGAAGCTTTCTTT.

The rearrangement links TRBV19 to TRBJ1-4; TRBD1 is a possible D gene (5 bases). The ends were cut back, 6 bases at V and 0 bases at J, with 11 bases in the middle. The CDR3 contains 15 residues. Germline V gives CDR1 LNHDA, CDR2 SQIVND (reference sequence). The CDR3 loop reads CASREQGATNEKLFF. The CDR3 DNA reads as TGTGCCAGTAGGGAACAAGGGGCAACTAATGAAAAACTGTTTTTT.

The gene calls are TRBV7-9 and TRBJ2-1; TRBD1 matches at 8 bases. The CDR3 spans 15 residues. With V trimmed by 7 bases and J by 5 bases, 10 bases remained unmatched. Germline V gene data show CDR1 as SEHNR and CDR2 as FQNEAQ (reference sequence). CDR3 DNA sequence: TGTGCCAGCAACCCAGACAGGGGCTACGACAATGAGCAGTTCTTC. It encodes CASNPDRGYDNEQFF.

This rearrangement joins TRBV6-4 to TRBJ2-3; D remains ambiguous. CDR1 is MRHNA and CDR2 is SNTAGT in the germline V gene. The CDR3 runs to 20 residues. Trimming left V 0 bases short and J 4 bases short, with 26 bases between. The CDR3 sequence: CASSDSVCLIFTIAPDTQYF. In DNA form, the CDR3 reads TGTGCCAGCAGTGACTCGGTGTGCCTAATTTTCACCATAGCCCCAGATACGCAGTATTTT.

The table lists this clone with a count of one. In DNA form, the CDR3 reads TGCGCCAGCAGCTTGGTGGGAAACAGAGCGGGACCGGGCGAGCAGTACTTC. It codes for CASSLVGNRAGPGEQYF. The chain carries TRBV5-1 and TRBJ2-7; 7 positions agree with TRBD2. With V trimmed by 0 bases and J by 6 bases, 15 bases remained unmatched. Germline lookup yields CDR1 SGHRS and CDR2 YFSETQ. This CDR3 spans 17 amino acids.

V and J are TRBV7-8 and TRBJ1-1, with D tentatively TRBD1 (6 bases). The CDR3 spans 16 residues. The germline V and J ends were trimmed by 3 bases and 0 bases, with 14 bases remaining between them. CDR1 SGHVS and CDR2 FQNEAQ come from the germline V gene. Here the CDR3 reads CASSFKDSYMNTEAFF. The CDR3 nucleotides are TGTGCCAGCAGCTTTAAGGACAGTTACATGAACACTGAAGCTTTCTTT.

This sequence joins TRBV2 and TRBJ1-2, with 7 bases aligning to TRBD1. The CDR3 has 13 residues. Germline lookup yields CDR1 SNHLY and CDR2 FYNNEI. Germline trimming cut 6 bases from V and 1 base from J; bases unmatched to any gene: 2. The CDR3 sequence: CASRWDSNYGYTF. The CDR3 DNA sequence: TGTGCCAGCAGGTGGGACAGTAACTATGGCTACACCTTC.

The CDR3 DNA reads as TGTGCCAGCAGCCAGGTAGGGGGATTTATGGCCAAAAACATTCAGTACTTC. Its translation is CASSQVGGFMAKNIQYF. V usage is TRBV7-7 and J usage is TRBJ2-4, with D maybe TRBD1 (6 bases). Deletions cut 5 bases from V and 1 base from J, with 18 bases between. CDR1 is SSHAT and CDR2 is FNYEAQ in the germline V gene (reference sequence). The CDR3 covers 17 residues.

The sample holds one count of this clone. The chain employs TRBV5-1 and TRBJ2-5; 7 bases agree with TRBD1. CDR1 is SGHRS and CDR2 is YFSETQ in the germline V gene. V gave up 3 bases and J gave up 3 bases; unmatched junction bases: 11. The CDR3 sequence is 16 residues long. The CDR3 bases are TGCGCCAGCAGCTCCCGCCCGGGACAGCCGGAAGAGACCCAGTACTTC. Translation: CASSSRPGQPEETQYF.

The V and J genes are TRBV6-5 and TRBJ1-1; D is ambiguous. The CDR3 is 13 residues long. Germline lookup yields CDR1 MNHEY and CDR2 SVGAGI. V lost 6 bases, J lost 2 bases, and 10 bases lay in between. The CDR3 reads CASREGYNTEAFF. The CDR3 DNA reads as TGTGCCAGCAGGGAGGGATATAACACTGAAGCTTTCTTT.

The CDR3 region is CASVTRDTGELFF. The CDR3 DNA reads as TGTGCCAGCGTAACTAGGGACACCGGGGAGCTGTTTTTT. V and J are TRBV11-2 and TRBJ2-2; tentatively, D is TRBD2 (5 bases). V was trimmed by 8 bases and J by 3 bases, leaving 10 bases between them. This CDR3 has 13 residues. Per germline, CDR1 SGHAT and CDR2 FQNNGV.